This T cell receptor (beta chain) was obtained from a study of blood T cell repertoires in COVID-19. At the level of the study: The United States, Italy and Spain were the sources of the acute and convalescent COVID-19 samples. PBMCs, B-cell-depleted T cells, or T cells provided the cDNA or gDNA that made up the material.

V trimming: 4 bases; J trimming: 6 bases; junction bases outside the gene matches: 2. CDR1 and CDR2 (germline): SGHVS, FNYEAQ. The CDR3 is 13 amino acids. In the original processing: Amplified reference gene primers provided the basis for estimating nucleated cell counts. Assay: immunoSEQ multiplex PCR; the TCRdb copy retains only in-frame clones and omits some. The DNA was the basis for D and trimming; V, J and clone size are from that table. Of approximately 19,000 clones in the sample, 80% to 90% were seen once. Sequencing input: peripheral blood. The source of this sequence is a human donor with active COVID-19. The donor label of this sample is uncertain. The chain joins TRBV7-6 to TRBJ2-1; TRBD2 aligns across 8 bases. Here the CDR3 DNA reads TGTGCCAGCAGCTCGGGGGGGGTCAATGAGCAGTTCTTC. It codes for CASSSGGVNEQFF.